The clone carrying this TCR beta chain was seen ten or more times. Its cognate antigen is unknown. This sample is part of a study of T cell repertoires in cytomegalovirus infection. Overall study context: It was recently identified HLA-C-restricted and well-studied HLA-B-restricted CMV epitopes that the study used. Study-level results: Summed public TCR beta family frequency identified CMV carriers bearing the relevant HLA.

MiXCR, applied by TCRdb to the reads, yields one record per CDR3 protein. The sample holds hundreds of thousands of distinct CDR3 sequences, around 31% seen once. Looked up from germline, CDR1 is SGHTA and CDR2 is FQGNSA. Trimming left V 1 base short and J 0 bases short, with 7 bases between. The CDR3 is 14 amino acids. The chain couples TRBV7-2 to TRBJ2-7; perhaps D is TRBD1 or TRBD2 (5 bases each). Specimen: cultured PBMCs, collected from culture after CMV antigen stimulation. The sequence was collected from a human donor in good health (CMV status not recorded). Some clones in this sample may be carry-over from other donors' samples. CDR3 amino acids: CASSLGGDSYEQYF. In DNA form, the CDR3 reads TGTGCCAGCAGCTTAGGAGGGGACTCCTACGAGCAGTACTTC. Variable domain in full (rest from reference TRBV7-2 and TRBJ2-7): GAGVSQSPSNKVTEKGKDVELRCDPISGHTALYWYRQSLGQGLEFLIYFQGNSAPDKSGLPSDRFSAERTGGSVSTLTIQRTQQEDSAVYLCASSLGGDSYEQYFGPGTRLTVT.